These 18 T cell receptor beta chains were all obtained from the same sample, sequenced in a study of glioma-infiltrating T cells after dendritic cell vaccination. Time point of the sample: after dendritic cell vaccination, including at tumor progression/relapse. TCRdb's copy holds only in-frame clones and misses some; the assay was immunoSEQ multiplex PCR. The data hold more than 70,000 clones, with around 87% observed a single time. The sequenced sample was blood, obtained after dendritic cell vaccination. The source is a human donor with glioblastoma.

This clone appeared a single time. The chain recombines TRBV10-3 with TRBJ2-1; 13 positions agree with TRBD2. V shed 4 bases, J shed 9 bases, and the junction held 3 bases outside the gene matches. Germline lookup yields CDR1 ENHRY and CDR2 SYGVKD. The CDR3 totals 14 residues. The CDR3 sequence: CAISGTSGSSEQFF. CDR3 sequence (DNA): TGTGCCATCAGTGGGACTAGCGGGAGTTCTGAGCAGTTCTTC.

The CDR3 DNA is TGTGCCAGCAGTGAATCAGGCCTGAACTATGGCTACACCTTC. As protein: CASSESGLNYGYTF. J is TRBJ1-2 and V is TRBV25-1; no reliable D call. CDR1 and CDR2 (germline): MGHDK, SYGVNS. V lost 1 base and J 2 bases, leaving 8 bases between the germline ends. CDR3 length equals 14 residues.

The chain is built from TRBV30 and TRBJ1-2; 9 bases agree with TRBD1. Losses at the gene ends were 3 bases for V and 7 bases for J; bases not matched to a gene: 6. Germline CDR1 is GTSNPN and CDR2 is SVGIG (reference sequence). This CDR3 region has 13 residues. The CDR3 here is CAWSGTGKGGYTF. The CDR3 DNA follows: TGTGCCTGGAGCGGGACAGGGAAAGGTGGCTACACCTTC.

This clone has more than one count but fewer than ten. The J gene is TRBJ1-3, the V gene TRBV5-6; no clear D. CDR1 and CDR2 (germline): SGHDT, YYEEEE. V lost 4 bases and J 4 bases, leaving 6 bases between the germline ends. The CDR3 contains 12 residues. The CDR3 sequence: CASSTYGNTIYF. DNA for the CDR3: TGTGCCAGCAGCACATACGGAAACACCATATATTTT.

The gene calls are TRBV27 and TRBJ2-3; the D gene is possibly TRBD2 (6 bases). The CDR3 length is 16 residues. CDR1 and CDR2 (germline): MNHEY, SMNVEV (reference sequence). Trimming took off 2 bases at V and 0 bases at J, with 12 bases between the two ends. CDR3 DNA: TGTGCCAGCAGTTTAGAAGCGGGTACTAGCACAGATACGCAGTATTTT. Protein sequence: CASSLEAGTSTDTQYF.

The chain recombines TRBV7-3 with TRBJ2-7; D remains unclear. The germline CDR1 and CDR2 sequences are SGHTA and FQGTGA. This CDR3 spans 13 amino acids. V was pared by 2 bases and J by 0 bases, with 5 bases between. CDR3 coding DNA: TGTGCCAGCAGCTTACAGGTCTCCTACGAGCAGTACTTC. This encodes CASSLQVSYEQYF.

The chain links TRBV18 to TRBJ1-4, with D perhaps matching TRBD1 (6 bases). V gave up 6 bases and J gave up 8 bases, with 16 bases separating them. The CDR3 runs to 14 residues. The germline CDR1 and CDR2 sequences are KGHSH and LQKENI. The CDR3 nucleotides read TGTGCCAGCTCGTTTTCAGGGGAAGGCGAAAAACTGTTTTTT. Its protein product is CASSFSGEGEKLFF.

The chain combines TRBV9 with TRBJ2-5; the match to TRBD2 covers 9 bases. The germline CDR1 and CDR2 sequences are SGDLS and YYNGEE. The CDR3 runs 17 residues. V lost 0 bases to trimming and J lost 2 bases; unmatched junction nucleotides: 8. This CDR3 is CASSVDIAGASQETQYF. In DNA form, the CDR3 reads TGTGCCAGCAGCGTAGATATAGCGGGGGCCTCTCAAGAGACCCAGTACTTC.

The CDR3 DNA reads as TGTGCCAGCAGCTTACAAGTGCCGCCCGGGGGGACAGATACGCAGTATTTT. Its protein product is CASSLQVPPGGTDTQYF. V and J are TRBV5-6 and TRBJ2-3, with TRBD2 identical over 7 bases. Germline trimming cut 2 bases from V and 3 bases from J; bases unmatched to any gene: 12. The CDR3 runs to 17 residues. CDR1 is SGHDT and CDR2 is YYEEEE in the germline V gene.

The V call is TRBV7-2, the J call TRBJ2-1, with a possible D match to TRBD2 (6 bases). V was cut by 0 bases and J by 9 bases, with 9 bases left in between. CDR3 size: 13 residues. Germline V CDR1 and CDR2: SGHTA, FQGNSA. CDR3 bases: TGTGCCAGCAGCTTAGCGATGGGGGGTGAGCAGTTCTTC. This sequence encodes CASSLAMGGEQFF.

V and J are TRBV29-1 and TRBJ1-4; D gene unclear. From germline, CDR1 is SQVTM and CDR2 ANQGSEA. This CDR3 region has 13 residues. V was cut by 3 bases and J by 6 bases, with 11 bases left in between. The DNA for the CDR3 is TGCAGCGTTGACAGCGGCATTGATGAAAAACTGTTTTTT. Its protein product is CSVDSGIDEKLFF.

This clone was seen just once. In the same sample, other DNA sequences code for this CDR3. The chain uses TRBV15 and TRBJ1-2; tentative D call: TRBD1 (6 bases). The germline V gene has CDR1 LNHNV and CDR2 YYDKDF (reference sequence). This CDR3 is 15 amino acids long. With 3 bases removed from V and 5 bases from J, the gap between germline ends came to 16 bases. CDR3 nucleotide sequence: TGTGCCACCAGCAGCGGGGACACCTTCGGGTATGGCTACACCTTC. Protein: CATSSGDTFGYGYTF.

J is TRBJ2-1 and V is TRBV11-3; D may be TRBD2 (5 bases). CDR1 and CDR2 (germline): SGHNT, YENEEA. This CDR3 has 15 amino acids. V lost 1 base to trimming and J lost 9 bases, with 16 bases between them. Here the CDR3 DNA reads TGTGCCAGCAGCTTAGGGACTGTTCGGGAAGGTGAGCAGTTCTTC. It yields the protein CASSLGTVREGEQFF.

CDR3 DNA: TGTGCCAGCAGTTACTTACAGGGTTCACCCCTCCACTTT. This codes for CASSYLQGSPLHF. The genes are TRBV6-5 and TRBJ1-6; TRBD1 is a possible D gene (6 bases). Deletions cut 1 base from V and 9 bases from J, with 7 bases between. The germline V gene has CDR1 MNHEY and CDR2 SVGAGI. The CDR3 contains 13 residues.

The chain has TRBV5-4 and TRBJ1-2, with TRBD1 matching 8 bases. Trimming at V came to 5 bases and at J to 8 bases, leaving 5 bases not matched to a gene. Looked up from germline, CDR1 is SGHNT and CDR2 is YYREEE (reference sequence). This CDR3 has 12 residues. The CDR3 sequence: CASSLQGGGYTF. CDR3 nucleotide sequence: TGTGCCAGCAGTTTACAGGGGGGCGGCTACACCTTC. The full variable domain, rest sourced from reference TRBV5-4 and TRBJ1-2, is ETGVTQSPTHLIKTRGQQVTLRCSSQSGHNTVSWYQQALGQGPQFIFQYYREEENGRGNFPPRFSGLQFPNYSSELNVNALELDDSALYLCASSLQGGGYTFGSGTRLTVV.

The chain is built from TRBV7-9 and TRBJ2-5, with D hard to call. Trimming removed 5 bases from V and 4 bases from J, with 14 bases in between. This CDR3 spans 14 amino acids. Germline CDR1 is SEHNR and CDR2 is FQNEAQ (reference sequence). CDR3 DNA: TGTGCCAGCAGCCCCGGCGGTAGAGGAGAGACCCAGTACTTC. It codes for CASSPGGRGETQYF.

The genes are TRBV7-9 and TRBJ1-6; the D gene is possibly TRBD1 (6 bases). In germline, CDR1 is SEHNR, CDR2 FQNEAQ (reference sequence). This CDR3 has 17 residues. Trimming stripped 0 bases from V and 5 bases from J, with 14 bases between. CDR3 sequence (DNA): TGTGCCAGCAGCTTAGCGGGGTCAGGGGTCAATAATTCACCCCTCCACTTT. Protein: CASSLAGSGVNNSPLHF.

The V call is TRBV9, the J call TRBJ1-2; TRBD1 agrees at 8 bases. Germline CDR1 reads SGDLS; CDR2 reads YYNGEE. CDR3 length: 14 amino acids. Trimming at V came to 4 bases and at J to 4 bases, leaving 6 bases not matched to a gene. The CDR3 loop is CASSPRTGTYGYTF. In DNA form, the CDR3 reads TGTGCCAGCAGCCCCCGGACAGGGACCTATGGCTACACCTTC.